The rows below give T cell receptor beta chains drawn from one sample of a study of shared clonotypes between healthy human individuals. TCRdb's table, derived via immunoSEQ multiplex PCR, lists solely in-frame clones and lacks some. The sample carries 1,500,000 or so clones, approximately 98.5% recorded once. Sequences were obtained from naive CD4+ T cells sorted from blood. These receptors were collected from a man aged 30-40 years in good health. Both conserved end residues are part of each CDR3. A D gene is named only where the DNA matches it firmly. Some rows mark clone size as missing; the rest say once, few, many or name a class of expanded clone.

>NA|TRBV5-1|TRBD2|TRBJ2-1
TGCGCCAGCAAGGAAGCGGGAGTGTCTTACAATGAGCAGTTCTTC
CASKEAGVSYNEQFF
>NA|TRBV15|NA|TRBJ1-1
TGTGCCACCAGCAGAGTTCTTTCCGGGCAGGGGATGGACACTGAAGCTTTCTTT
CATSRVLSGQGMDTEAFF
>NA|TRBV11-2|TRBD2|TRBJ2-7
TGTGCCAGCAGCTTGAGAACTAGCGGAGTCCAACCCTACGAGCAGTACTTC
CASSLRTSGVQPYEQYF
>NA|TRBV28|TRBD1|TRBJ2-2
TGTGCCAGCAGTTTCCGAGGGGGCGCCACCGGGGAGCTGTTTTTT
CASSFRGGATGELFF
>NA|TRBV6-1|NA|TRBJ1-5
TGTGCCAGCAGTGTCGCGCAGGCCCTAAGGCAGCCCCAGCATTTT
CASSVAQALRQPQHF
>NA|TRBV9|NA|TRBJ2-5
TGTGCCAGCAGCGTAGTGGTGTCTGGAGAGACCCAGTACTTC
CASSVVVSGETQYF
>NA|TRBV7-3|NA|TRBJ2-2
TGTGCCAGCAGCTTAATGGGCCGGACCAGCACCGGGGAGCTGTTTTTT
CASSLMGRTSTGELFF
>NA|TRBV11-2|NA|TRBJ1-2
TGTGCCAGCAGCCGTTCCGGGGCCGACGGCTACACCTTC
CASSRSGADGYTF
>NA|TRBV7-8|TRBD1|TRBJ1-2
TGTGCCAGCAGCTTAGTGGGACAGACTAACTATGGCTACACCTTC
CASSLVGQTNYGYTF
>NA|TRBV6-5|NA|TRBJ2-4
TGTGCCAGCACCCGGGCCGTAGGAAACATTCAGTACTTC
CASTRAVGNIQYF
>once|TRBV6-6|TRBD2|TRBJ2-3
TGTGCCAGCAGTAACATCCTAGCGGGGGACACAGATACGCAGTATTTT
CASSNILAGDTDTQYF
>NA|TRBV18|NA|TRBJ2-7
TGTGCCAGCTCCCAGGACAGATCTTACGAGCAGTACTTC
CASSQDRSYEQYF
>NA|TRBV30|TRBD1|TRBJ1-2
TGTGCCTGGAGTAGGGGACAGTCGGGCTACACCTTC
CAWSRGQSGYTF
>NA|TRBV4-2|TRBD2|TRBJ2-1
TGTGCCAGCAGCCCTAGCGGGAGGGTGGGCAATGAGCAGTTCTTC
CASSPSGRVGNEQFF
>NA|TRBV14|NA|TRBJ2-7
TGTGCCAGCAGCCAACTAGGGGCCTACGAGCAGTACTTC
CASSQLGAYEQYF
>once|TRBV5-1|NA|TRBJ2-1
TGCGCCAGCAGCCCACAACAGGGAAATGAGCAGTTCTTC
CASSPQQGNEQFF
>NA|TRBV6-4|NA|TRBJ2-3
TGTGCCAGCAGTGAACAGGGTAGCACAGATACGCAGTATTTT
CASSEQGSTDTQYF
>NA|TRBV19|NA|TRBJ2-1
TGTGCCAGTAGATCGGTCAATGAGCAGTTCTTC
CASRSVNEQFF
>NA|TRBV5-5|TRBD1|TRBJ2-7
TGTGCCAGCAGCTATCCGGGACAGGGGAAGGACGAGCAGTACTTC
CASSYPGQGKDEQYF
>once|TRBV7-6|TRBD2|TRBJ2-7
TGTGCCAGCAGCTTAGCAGTTAGCGGGAGGATCTCGGGTGAGCAGTACTTC
CASSLAVSGRISGEQYF
>NA|TRBV30|TRBD1|TRBJ2-7
TGTGCCTCCCACAGGGGATCCTACGAGCAGTACTTC
CASHRGSYEQYF
>NA|TRBV5-4|NA|TRBJ2-1
TGTGCCAGCAGCAGAGGGGAAAGCTCCTACAATGAGCAGTTCTTC
CASSRGESSYNEQFF
>NA|TRBV6-5|NA|TRBJ2-1
TGTGCCAGCAGGCCCCGTCGGGGTAGCGAGTTCTTC
CASRPRRGSEFF
>NA|TRBV11-2|TRBD2|TRBJ2-3
TGTGCCAGCAGCTTAGCTCTTCACTTAGCGGGGAACACAGATACGCAGTATTTT
CASSLALHLAGNTDTQYF
>once|TRBV6-6|NA|TRBJ1-3
TGTGCCAGCAGGAAATTACAGGGCCCTGGAAACACCATATATTTT
CASRKLQGPGNTIYF
>NA|TRBV15|NA|TRBJ1-2
TGTGCCACCAGCAGCGTAGGGGGGCCAAGTGACTATGGCTACACCTTC
CATSSVGGPSDYGYTF
>NA|TRBV20-1|NA|TRBJ1-2
TGCAGTGCTAGGGAGGGGGACGGCTACACCTTC
CSAREGDGYTF
>NA|TRBV30|NA|TRBJ2-7
TGTGCCTGGAGTGTTCGGTCCTACGAGCAGTACTTC
CAWSVRSYEQYF
>NA|TRBV4-3|TRBD2|TRBJ2-7
TGCGCCAGCAGCCAAGTTAGGGGTCCGGGACTAGCGGGAGTGGCGGATCTCTACGAGCAGTACTTC
CASSQVRGPGLAGVADLYEQYF
>once|TRBV5-1|NA|TRBJ2-1
TGCGCCAGCAGCTTGGGGGTAGCTGCAGTTGAGCAGTTCTTC
CASSLGVAAVEQFF
>NA|TRBV7-8|TRBD2|TRBJ2-1
TGTGCCAGCATCAGACTAGCGGGAGAGTCCAATGAGCAGTTCTTC
CASIRLAGESNEQFF
>NA|TRBV2|NA|TRBJ1-4
TGTGCCAGCAGTGCGCCGAGTGGCAGGGCCCTTGCAACTAATGAAAAACTGTTTTTT
CASSAPSGRALATNEKLFF
>NA|TRBV7-2|NA|TRBJ2-7
TGTGCCAGCAGCCGAACCCGGGCCGCGAGCTCCTACGAGCAGTACTTC
CASSRTRAASSYEQYF
>once|TRBV9|NA|TRBJ2-2
TGTGCCAGCAGCGTAGGCCCAGAAAACACCGGGGAGCTGTTTTTT
CASSVGPENTGELFF
>NA|TRBV27|TRBD2|TRBJ2-1
TGTGCCAGCAGTTTATCGATGGTAGCGGGACTCTGGGAGCAGTTCTTC
CASSLSMVAGLWEQFF
>NA|TRBV9|TRBD1|TRBJ1-2
TGTGCCAGCAGCGTAGCCCAGGGGGCGGATGGCTACACCTTC
CASSVAQGADGYTF
>NA|TRBV29-1|NA|TRBJ1-2
TGCAGCGTTGCGGGCAGGGCGTCCTATGGCTACACCTTC
CSVAGRASYGYTF
>NA|TRBV7-8|TRBD1|TRBJ2-7
TGTGCCAGCAGCGAAAGGGACAGCGGCACCTACGAGCAGTACTTC
CASSERDSGTYEQYF
>NA|TRBV6-4|TRBD2|TRBJ2-3
TGTGCCAGCAGTCGACTAGCGTCGTCTAGCACAGATACGCAGTATTTT
CASSRLASSSTDTQYF
>NA|TRBV7-9|TRBD2|TRBJ2-1
TGTGCCAGCATCAAGAGTAGGGGAGGGCCATACAATGAGCAGTTCTTC
CASIKSRGGPYNEQFF
>NA|TRBV11-3|NA|TRBJ1-1
TGTGCCAGCAGCTTAGAGTTGGGTACTGAAGCTTTCTTT
CASSLELGTEAFF
>NA|TRBV29-1|NA|TRBJ2-7
TGCAGCGTTGAGAGCGGCCTATACGAGCAGTACTTC
CSVESGLYEQYF
>NA|TRBV18|NA|TRBJ1-4
TGTGCCAGCTCACCGCGGGGGGGACCCGCAACTAATGAAAAACTGTTTTTT
CASSPRGGPATNEKLFF
>NA|TRBV5-1|NA|TRBJ2-7
TGCGCCAGCAGCTTGGGCAGTCTCGGCGTCTACGAGCAGTACTTC
CASSLGSLGVYEQYF
>NA|TRBV28|TRBD1|TRBJ1-4
TGTGCCAGCAGATTCCGGGACAGAAATGAAAAACTGTTTTTT
CASRFRDRNEKLFF
>NA|TRBV6-5|NA|TRBJ1-2
TGTGCCAGCAGTTACTTAACAGGGATAAACTATGGCTACACCTTC
CASSYLTGINYGYTF
>NA|TRBV23-1|TRBD2|TRBJ2-1
TGCGCCAGCAGTCACCCAACTAGCGGGTCCAATGAGCAGTTCTTC
CASSHPTSGSNEQFF
>NA|TRBV7-2|NA|TRBJ2-3
TGTGCCAGCAGCTTAGCTGCTAGGGGAGATACGCAGTATTTT
CASSLAARGDTQYF
>NA|TRBV2|TRBD2|TRBJ2-1
TGTGCCAGCAGTGGGCGGGAGTTTCGCAATGAGCAGTTCTTC
CASSGREFRNEQFF
>NA|TRBV11-2|TRBD1|TRBJ1-2
TGTGCCAGCAGCTCCTGGGGGGGTAGGACAGGAGACTATGGCTACACCTTC
CASSSWGGRTGDYGYTF
>NA|TRBV18|NA|TRBJ2-7
TGTGCCAGCTCACCACCGTCAAGCTACGAGCAGTACTTC
CASSPPSSYEQYF
>NA|TRBV13|NA|TRBJ1-3
TGTGCCAGCAGCTTAGCCCGTGCGCGGAGTTCTGGAAACACCATATATTTT
CASSLARARSSGNTIYF
>NA|TRBV7-9|TRBD2|TRBJ2-1
TGTGCCAGCAGGACGATGGCGGGAGTTGGGAATGAGCAGTTCTTC
CASRTMAGVGNEQFF